This section outlines one T cell receptor (beta chain) sequence together with its context. No cognate antigen has been identified for it. Qualities for individual bases were not recorded, and no much larger clone is one base off. Every donor was a healthy Caucasian. The twin cohort consisted of three pairs of female monozygotic twins, all aged about 18 to 29 years. Positive isolation kits from Invitrogen were used to isolate CD4+ and CD8+ T cell populations. The germline V gene yields SGHTA for CDR1 and FQGTGA for CDR2. The CDR3 numbers 16 residues from cysteine through phenylalanine. CDR3 DNA only is kept here, 48 bases in frame from base 1. Trimming at the junction amounts to 10 bases on V and 5 bases on J, and the germline ends lie 26 bases apart. The sample is drawn from a study of identical twins (dated by TCRdb to 2016 to 2017). Describing the broader study: The study deep-sequenced TCR alpha and beta repertoires from monozygotic twins, unrelated adults of various ages and cord blood to test whether fetal clonotypes persist. To rule out contamination, replicate twin experiments were performed at different times with different library preparation protocols.

Points the paper makes about the study in general: Because the same donors could not be followed over many years, conclusions were based on cross-sectional statistical analysis. Compared with coincidental sharing between unrelated individuals, out-of-frame TCR alpha sequences shared between twins showed an excess of sequences with low generation probability. Abundant cord blood beta clonotypes carried fewer insertions; young adult naive repertoires showed a weaker similar trend, while memory repertoires showed none. Invariant T cells such as MAIT and iNKT could partly confound zero-insertion analyses, although diverse VJ usage argued against such confounding for most clonotypes. A weaker excess of twin sharing was found in beta out-of-frame sequences because the signal-to-noise ratio was lowered by fewer shared sequences. In monozygotic twins, out-of-frame TCR alpha sharing was systematically underestimated by recombination models, although the models agreed with sharing between unrelated individuals.

To prepare the library, 5' RACE was applied. Sequencer: Illumina HiSeq 2000. Template switching introduced a universal primer binding site; the final cDNA contained a unique molecular identifier, enabling accurate counting of TCR cDNA molecules. Specific primers in the conserved constant-segment region were used to synthesize first-strand cDNA for TCR alpha and beta chains. To control for contamination, every cDNA library was double barcoded, receiving both a SMART-Mk sample barcode and Illumina barcodes. Two successive PCR steps introduced TruSeq adapter sequences along with Illumina sample barcodes. The TCR alpha and beta cDNA libraries were sequenced on the Illumina HiSeq platform using custom primers. As for the authors' bioinformatics: MiGEC was used to process raw reads and extract unique molecular identifiers, and MiXCR was used to find CDR3 positions. For each individual, recombination models were inferred using an EM algorithm with the repgenHMM and IGoR tools. Shared clonotypes were analyzed with the tcR package in R, and sharing was normalized by the product of cloneset sizes. To study raw recombination without the effects of thymic and clonal selection, out-of-frame nonproductive sequences were analyzed. TCRdb redid the processing of the public reads, applying fastp at Q25 and MiXCR, and retained in-frame beta chains. CDR3 protein sequences are deduplicated, and each keeps its most common genes and DNA. In this record, the V and J calls reflect TCRdb's handling and not the investigators' own analysis. In all, the sample holds roughly 230,000 distinct CDR3 sequences, and about 8.3% of those were seen once. Of the sample, roughly 3.1% falls within the top ten clones.

These sequences were also reported in another study, on yellow fever vaccine responses in identical twins. Per the second study: The authors reported that the T cell response to vaccination in identical twins appeared partly convergent and partly personalized. In identical twins, the study followed T cell clones that responded to the vaccine with precision.

This clonotype was obtained from a woman aged 18-29 years in good health. The source material was CD8+ T cells sorted from blood. In this chain, TRBV7-3 is recombined with TRBJ1-1; TRBD1 is perhaps the D gene, given 6 matching bases. For the CDR3, the sequence is CATLIQRQASLTEAFF. DNA sequence: TGTGCCACCTTGATCCAACGACAGGCGAGTTTAACTGAAGCTTTCTTT.